A selection of T cell receptor beta chains follows, all from one sample in a study of cytomegalovirus exposure and HLA in healthy donors. Sequenced by immunoSEQ multiplex PCR; TCRdb stores in-frame clones only, minus some. Here the sample spans roughly 290,000 clones, about 90% being singletons. The sequencing input was PBMCs. These receptor sequences come from a woman between 18 and 29 years old in good health and CMV-seronegative. Each CDR3 is given with its conserved first and last residue. Fields, in order: clone size, V gene, D gene, J gene, CDR3 protein, CDR3 DNA. D genes are given only for firm matches. The size entry is marked missing in some rows and otherwise reads once, few, many or a size class.

clone_size: once
v_call: TRBV5-8
d_call: TRBD1
j_call: TRBJ1-1
cdr3_aa: CASSSGSGGAEAFF
cdr3_nt: TGTGCCAGCAGCTCGGGGTCAGGGGGCGCGGAAGCTTTCTTT

clone_size: -
v_call: TRBV7-8
d_call: -
j_call: TRBJ1-2
cdr3_aa: CASSLLHRGEGYTF
cdr3_nt: TGTGCCAGCAGCTTACTTCACCGTGGTGAGGGCTACACCTTC

clone_size: -
v_call: TRBV6-1
d_call: TRBD1
j_call: TRBJ2-7
cdr3_aa: CASSEVPDRGSEQYF
cdr3_nt: TGTGCCAGCAGTGAAGTCCCGGACAGGGGGTCCGAGCAGTACTTC

clone_size: -
v_call: TRBV19
d_call: -
j_call: TRBJ1-5
cdr3_aa: CASSIVGRRRIGNQPQHF
cdr3_nt: TGTGCCAGTAGTATAGTGGGGAGACGGAGAATAGGCAATCAGCCCCAGCATTTT

clone_size: once
v_call: TRBV2
d_call: TRBD1
j_call: TRBJ2-7
cdr3_aa: CASSDRTGLYEQYF
cdr3_nt: TGTGCCAGCAGTGATAGGACAGGACTCTACGAGCAGTACTTC

clone_size: few
v_call: TRBV7-9
d_call: -
j_call: TRBJ1-1
cdr3_aa: CATSLEENTEAFF
cdr3_nt: TGTGCCACCTCCTTAGAGGAGAACACTGAAGCTTTCTTT

clone_size: -
v_call: TRBV7-3
d_call: -
j_call: TRBJ2-2
cdr3_aa: CASSSGHPSGTGELFF
cdr3_nt: TGTGCCAGCAGCTCGGGACACCCATCGGGCACCGGGGAGCTGTTTTTT

clone_size: -
v_call: TRBV7-3
d_call: TRBD1
j_call: TRBJ2-2
cdr3_aa: CASSLTGGYVNTGELFF
cdr3_nt: TGTGCCAGCAGTTTGACAGGGGGCTATGTGAACACCGGGGAGCTGTTTTTT

clone_size: -
v_call: TRBV5-1
d_call: TRBD2
j_call: TRBJ2-3
cdr3_aa: CASSGTGGADTQYF
cdr3_nt: TGCGCCAGCAGTGGTACCGGGGGGGCAGATACGCAGTATTTT

clone_size: -
v_call: TRBV10-1
d_call: TRBD1
j_call: TRBJ2-7
cdr3_aa: CASSNAGTGGREQYF
cdr3_nt: TGCGCCAGCAGCAATGCCGGGACAGGGGGCCGCGAGCAGTACTTC

clone_size: -
v_call: TRBV2
d_call: -
j_call: TRBJ1-2
cdr3_aa: CASSVGRPNYGYTF
cdr3_nt: TGTGCCAGCAGTGTGGGCAGACCAAACTATGGCTACACCTTC

clone_size: -
v_call: TRBV5-1
d_call: TRBD1
j_call: TRBJ2-4
cdr3_aa: CASSSDRAKNIQYF
cdr3_nt: TGCGCCAGCAGCTCGGACAGGGCCAAAAACATTCAGTACTTC

clone_size: few
v_call: TRBV19
d_call: TRBD1
j_call: TRBJ2-2
cdr3_aa: CASSIWDRGAGELFF
cdr3_nt: TGTGCCAGTAGTATCTGGGACAGGGGGGCCGGGGAGCTGTTTTTT

clone_size: few
v_call: TRBV25-1
d_call: TRBD1
j_call: TRBJ1-1
cdr3_aa: CASHVRTGRWNTEAFF
cdr3_nt: TGTGCCAGCCATGTTCGGACAGGGCGTTGGAACACTGAAGCTTTCTTT